The rows below give T cell receptor beta chains drawn from one sample of a study of T cells after yellow fever vaccination. Using its own MiXCR run on the 5' RACE reads, TCRdb lists one record per CDR3 protein. The sample contains 170,000 or so distinct CDR3 sequences, approximately 10% of which appear only once. The sequencing here drew on CD8+ T cells sorted from PBMCs, taken 45 days after the yellow fever booster vaccination. These TCRs come from a man aged 18 to 29 who received the YFV17D yellow fever vaccine. Both conserved end residues are part of each CDR3. The D gene is left open where the match is weak. Some rows have no size entry. The others give once, few or many, or a class for an expanded clone.

few TRBJ2-3 TRBD1 15 TRBV6-2/TRBV6-3 TGTGCCAGCAGCCGTTCAGAGGGGGCTGTAGATACGCAGTATTTT CASSRSEGAVDTQYF
NA TRBJ2-1 NA 12 TRBV24-1 TGTGCCACCAGTGATTTGGGTCTTGAGCAGTTCTTC CATSDLGLEQFF
few TRBJ2-5 NA 16 TRBV5-1 TGCGCCAGCAGCGGACGGACCCAGGTGCGGCTAGAGACCCAGTACTTC CASSGRTQVRLETQYF
NA TRBJ1-1 NA 14 TRBV6-5 TGTGCCAGCAGACCCGGGACCGTGAACACTGAAGCTTTCTTT CASRPGTVNTEAFF
NA TRBJ1-6 NA 13 TRBV20-1 TGCAGTGCGCCAGGCATTACTAATTCACCCCTCCACTTT CSAPGITNSPLHF
NA TRBJ2-7 NA 13 TRBV29-1 TGCAGCGTTGAAGCGACGGGGAGCTACGAGCAGTACTTC CSVEATGSYEQYF
few TRBJ1-5 NA 14 TRBV4-2 TGTGCCAGCAGCCAAGGGGGAAGCAATCAGCCCCAGCATTTT CASSQGGSNQPQHF
many TRBJ1-2 NA 15 TRBV12-3/TRBV12-4 TGTGCCAGCAGTCGAACCCGGGGTGGGATATATGGCTACACCTTC CASSRTRGGIYGYTF
NA TRBJ1-2 TRBD1 14 TRBV7-9 TGTGCCAGCAGCCCCGGACAGGGAGAGGATGGCTACACCTTC CASSPGQGEDGYTF
many TRBJ1-1 NA 16 TRBV6-2/TRBV6-3 TGTGCCAGCAGTTACGAAGGGACTGGGATGAACACTGAAGCTTTCTTT CASSYEGTGMNTEAFF
NA TRBJ2-5 TRBD1 16 TRBV4-1 TGCGCCAGCAGCCAAGCTCCTCCGGGACAGGGAGAGACCCAGTACTTC CASSQAPPGQGETQYF
many TRBJ2-2 NA 16 TRBV23-1 TGCGCCAGCAGTCAACACATCCGACTGAACACCGGGGAGCTGTTTTTT CASSQHIRLNTGELFF
many TRBJ2-7 TRBD1 18 TRBV5-1 TGCGCCAGCAGCTTGAGGACAGGGAGAGAATATCTCCCCTACGAGCAGTACTTC CASSLRTGREYLPYEQYF
NA TRBJ2-2 TRBD2 15 TRBV12-3/TRBV12-4 TGTGCCAGCAGGGAGGCGGGGGTAGAGACCGGGGAGCTGTTTTTT CASREAGVETGELFF
NA TRBJ1-1 NA 14 TRBV12-3/TRBV12-4 TGTGCCAGCAGTCCTCCCACAGCGAACACTGAAGCTTTCTTT CASSPPTANTEAFF